This T cell receptor (beta chain) comes out of a study of spatial heterogeneity in lung cancer. In the study overall: Every unique TCR and UMI combination, on average, appeared more than ten times in raw reads.

Unique molecular identifiers tagged every individual TCR cDNA molecule. TCRdb re-called the 5' RACE reads with MiXCR, one entry per CDR3 protein. The table lists tens of thousands of distinct CDR3 sequences, more than 5% of them singletons. This clonotype has a count of ten or more. Its target is not known. The sample's time point: sample taken at primary tumor resection. Unsorted whole RNA of tumor, nontumor lung or frozen PBMC was sequenced. Study-wide points: Tumor TCRs that were ubiquitous and expanded showed up in blood more at resection than follow-up.

The specimen was PBMCs, collected at surgery. The receptor was isolated from a male donor with early-stage non-small cell lung cancer.

CDR3 in amino acids: CASSPPTGQETQYF. For the CDR3, the DNA is TGTGCCAGCTCACCACCGACAGGCCAGGAGACCCAGTACTTC. This chain connects TRBV18 to TRBJ2-5; D may be TRBD1 (6 bases). CDR3 size: 14 residues. Germline assignment: CDR1 KGHSH and CDR2 LQKENI. Trimming took 0 bases from V and 5 from J, leaving 10 bases between them.